The sequence of this T cell receptor beta chain was determined in a study of blood T cell repertoires in COVID-19 (dated by TCRdb to the early 2020s). In the study overall: The collaborator samples originated in the United States, Italy and Spain and spanned the acute and convalescent phases of COVID-19. The prospective study material was composed of cDNA or gDNA derived from T cells, B-cell-depleted T cells, or PBMCs. Deeply sampled blood TCRbeta repertoires from subjects exposed to, actively infected with, or recovered from COVID-19 were included in the dataset. The repertoires were made available in a free public database intended to serve as a resource for research on the immune response to SARS-CoV-2. The samples were drawn from the first 160 participants of the ongoing ImmuneRACE study and from some 1,300 subjects provided by 6 global collaborators. Sample metadata almost always included a de-identified subject ID, COVID-19 status, age in years and sex. Where available, HLA class I and class II types were taken from metadata supplied by the sample provider and were not determined by assay-based typing. What the work shows at the level of the full study, not this receptor alone: Clinical and demographic metadata were provided uncurated, with the amount varying by source and participant.

TCRbeta CDR3 regions were amplified from genomic DNA using the immunoSEQ Assay, a bias-controlled multiplex PCR. Per the original workflow: Within the assay, amplification of reference gene primers was used to estimate how many nucleated cells each sample contained. Sequence reads were collapsed and filtered to measure the absolute abundance of every unique TCRbeta CDR3 rearrangement. For each sample, productive Simpson clonality was calculated by taking the square root of Simpson's diversity index across productive rearrangements. TCRdb stores this immuneACCESS table with in-frame sequences only. Part of the clones is absent; in the studies checked, under half of the shortfall reflects unresolved V genes, and no reason is known for the rest. V and J calls and clone size are given by that table; D and trimming were obtained from the DNA. The sample table contains some 80,000 clones; only one count was recorded for roughly 78% of them. Roughly 5% of the sample comes from the top ten.

The germline V gene encodes CDR1 KGHDR and CDR2 SFDVKD. Germline trimming amounts to 7 bases on V and 7 bases on J, with 3 as the count of junction bases outside the gene matches. The CDR3 measures 12 amino acids from cysteine to phenylalanine. Only CDR3 DNA is held: 36 bases, read in frame from base 1. This clone has just a few counts. Its cognate antigen has yet to be identified. Base quality data are lacking; no much larger clone is found one base away. The collaborating institutions used their own protocols to collect whole blood in K2EDTA tubes. Collaborator samples were shipped for TCRbeta analysis as frozen whole blood, isolated PBMCs, or DNA extracted from either sample type.

The TCR comes from an elderly woman with active or convalescent COVID-19. The chain couples TRBV24-1 to TRBJ1-5; 7 nucleotides in the junction match TRBD1. The sample was peripheral blood. The CDR3 loop reads CATSRGDQPQHF. DNA sequence: TGTGCCACCAGCAGGGGGGACCAGCCCCAGCATTTT.